The 26 T cell receptor beta chains below come from one sample, sequenced in a study of T-cell reconstitution after alpha-beta-depleted transplantation in children. Unique molecular identifiers were incorporated into the prepared TCRbeta library. TCRdb re-called the PCR reads with MiXCR, one entry per CDR3 protein. The sample includes under 300,000 distinct CDR3 sequences, around a tenth seen only once; the top ten take around 24%. This specimen was peripheral blood, taken 180 days after TCRalphabeta/CD19-depleted stem cell transplant. The receptors come from a male patient between 2 and 10 years old who had a stem cell transplant for chronic granulomatous disease, so the T cells may come from the graft donor.

At least ten counts were recorded for this clonotype. The V and J genes are TRBV18 and TRBJ2-5; unclear D gene. Trimming shortened V by 2 bases and J by 1 base, and 5 bases separated the two germline ends. CDR3 length: 13 amino acids. The V gene's germline CDR1 is KGHSH and CDR2 LQKENI. CDR3 loop: CASSPGSQETQYF. The CDR3 nucleotides read TGTGCCAGCTCACCAGGAAGCCAAGAGACCCAGTACTTC.

There are many counts of this clonotype. The chain couples TRBV24-1 to TRBJ2-5; D uncertain. Trimming stripped 4 bases from V and 0 bases from J, with 11 bases between. In germline, CDR1 is KGHDR, CDR2 SFDVKD. The CDR3 loop spans 15 amino acids. CDR3 nucleotides: TGTGCCACCAGTGACCCGGTGGGGTACCAAGAGACCCAGTACTTC. Its protein is CATSDPVGYQETQYF.

This clonotype was observed many times. The genes are TRBV5-1 and TRBJ1-2; D remains ambiguous. The CDR3 loop spans 12 amino acids. Trimming shortened V by 0 bases and J by 8 bases, and 8 bases separated the two germline ends. Germline V gene data show CDR1 as SGHRS and CDR2 as YFSETQ. The CDR3 loop reads CASSLVYGGYTF. Here the CDR3 DNA reads TGCGCCAGCAGCTTGGTTTATGGGGGCTACACCTTC.

This clonotype was counted at least ten times. The chain joins TRBV6-1 to TRBJ2-7, with D perhaps matching TRBD2 (6 bases). Trimming left V 7 bases short and J 2 bases short, with 15 bases between. Germline V gene data show CDR1 as MNHNS and CDR2 as SASEGT. The CDR3 runs 14 residues. The chain's CDR3 is CASKGRLGTYEQYF. CDR3 in DNA: TGTGCCAGCAAGGGCAGACTAGGGACCTACGAGCAGTACTTC.

This clonotype was seen repeatedly, ten times or more. This CDR3 reads CASSLAWTGGAETQYF. For the CDR3, the DNA is TGCGCCAGCAGCTTGGCGTGGACAGGGGGCGCGGAGACCCAGTACTTC. The chain combines TRBV5-1 with TRBJ2-5, with 11 bases fitting TRBD1. CDR3 length: 16 amino acids. V dropped 0 bases and J dropped 5; count of bases not matched to a gene: 6. The germline CDR1 and CDR2 sequences are SGHRS and YFSETQ.

This clonotype came up many times. The chain links TRBV20-1 to TRBJ2-5; D is unclear. The V and J ends lost 3 bases and 5 bases respectively, with 4 bases between them. The CDR3 sequence is 10 residues long. CDR1 is DFQATT and CDR2 is SNEGSKA in the germline V gene (reference sequence). CDR3 in DNA: TGCAGTGCTAGTTCTGAGACCCAGTACTTC. Translating it yields CSASSETQYF.

This clonotype has ten or more counts. V is TRBV30 and J is TRBJ2-7; D is ambiguous. Trimming shortened V by 0 bases and J by 3 bases, and 24 bases separated the two germline ends. Germline CDR1 and CDR2: GTSNPN and SVGIG (reference sequence). This CDR3 has 18 amino acids. This CDR3 reads CAWSVHPLLFAHSYEQYF. CDR3 DNA: TGTGCCTGGAGTGTACACCCCCTACTCTTCGCACATAGCTACGAGCAGTACTTC.

This clonotype was detected many times. The chain uses TRBV30 and TRBJ1-5, with D perhaps matching TRBD1 (5 bases). CDR3 length: 13 amino acids. CDR1 and CDR2 from the germline V gene are GTSNPN and SVGIG (reference sequence). V was cut by 2 bases and J by 7 bases, with 12 bases left in between. CDR3 bases: TGTGCCTGGAGTACAGGAGTTGAGCAGCCCCAGCATTTT. As protein: CAWSTGVEQPQHF. Full variable domain (outside the CDR3, taken from reference TRBV30 and TRBJ1-5): SQTIHQWPATLVQPVGSPLSLECTVEGTSNPNLYWYRQAAGRGLQLLFYSVGIGQISSEVPQNLSASRPQDRQFILSSKKLLLSDSGFYLCAWSTGVEQPQHFGDGTRLSIL.

This clonotype was seen many times. The V gene is TRBV28, the J gene TRBJ2-1, with a possible D match to TRBD1 (5 bases). Germline V CDR1 and CDR2: MDHEN, SYDVKM. There are 15 residues in the CDR3. The germline V and J ends were trimmed by 6 bases and 5 bases, with 17 bases remaining between them. CDR3 DNA: TGTGCCAGCAGAAACGGGCAGGGAAGGAACAATGAGCAGTTCTTC. Its protein is CASRNGQGRNNEQFF.

This clonotype was recorded many times. V is TRBV28 and J is TRBJ2-1, with TRBD2 identical over 14 bases. This CDR3 is 17 amino acids long. Germline CDR1 is MDHEN and CDR2 is SYDVKM. The trim removed 5 bases at V and 5 bases at J, leaving 8 bases unmatched. This CDR3 is CASSPRLAGGPNNEQFF. The CDR3 nucleotides read TGTGCCAGCAGTCCACGACTAGCGGGAGGGCCTAACAATGAGCAGTTCTTC.

This clonotype appeared many times. The rearrangement uses TRBV10-3 and TRBJ1-2, with a weak D call TRBD1 (6 bases). The V gene's germline CDR1 is ENHRY and CDR2 SYGVKD. The CDR3 sequence is 15 residues long. Between the trimmed V and J ends, which lost 6 bases and 7 bases, there was a span of 21 bases. The chain's CDR3 is CAISKNPGGQGGYTF. CDR3 DNA sequence: TGTGCCATCAGCAAGAACCCCGGGGGGCAGGGTGGCTACACCTTC.

This clonotype has at least ten counts. The chain links TRBV12-3 or TRBV12-4 to TRBJ1-5; the D is unclear. The CDR3 contains 12 residues. The germline V and J ends were trimmed by 5 bases and 4 bases, with 6 bases remaining between them. CDR3 in amino acids: CASSQPNQPQHF. CDR3 nucleotides: TGTGCCAGCAGTCAACCTAATCAGCCCCAGCATTTT.

V is TRBV20-1 and J is TRBJ2-2; D is unclear. V lost 8 bases and J 11 bases, leaving 33 bases between the germline ends. From germline, CDR1 is DFQATT and CDR2 SNEGSKA (reference sequence). The CDR3 sequence is 17 residues long. CDR3 amino acids: CSQVQFYGLSENDELFF. CDR3 DNA sequence: TGCAGTCAAGTCCAGTTCTACGGGCTCTCGGAGAATGACGAGCTGTTTTTT.

This clonotype was seen many times. The rearrangement uses TRBV29-1 and TRBJ1-5; possibly TRBD1 for D (5 bases). V shed 4 bases and J shed 3 bases, with 10 bases lying between them. CDR1 is SQVTM, CDR2 ANQGSEA, per germline. The CDR3 runs to 13 residues. The DNA of the CDR3 is TGCAGCGTTGGAGGGGACCACAATCAGCCCCAGCATTTT. It is translated as CSVGGDHNQPQHF.

In this sample, this clonotype turned up many times. The chain employs TRBV7-8 and TRBJ2-3, with D unclear. The CDR3 runs 16 residues. V was clipped by 1 base and J by 0 bases, with 11 bases between them. Germline V CDR1 and CDR2: SGHVS, FQNEAQ. CDR3 nucleotide sequence: TGTGCCAGCAGCTTAGTATCTGGATCTAGCACAGATACGCAGTATTTT. It yields the protein CASSLVSGSSTDTQYF.

The table lists this clonotype with many counts. This chain connects TRBV11-2 to TRBJ2-5; no clear D. The CDR3 extends over 15 amino acids. Germline V gives CDR1 SGHAT, CDR2 FQNNGV. V lost 5 bases and J lost 5, with 18 bases in between. The CDR3 nucleotides read TGTGCCAGCAGCCCGGATAAGAGTAGTCTGGAGACCCAGTACTTC. Protein product: CASSPDKSSLETQYF.

This clonotype occurred many times. The chain uses TRBV12-5 and TRBJ2-5; weak D call: TRBD2 (6 bases). This CDR3 spans 12 amino acids. CDR1 LGHNT and CDR2 FRNRAP come from the germline V gene. V lost 5 bases to trimming and J lost 3 bases, with 7 bases between them. For the CDR3, the DNA is TGTGCTAGTGGTACTAGCAAAGAGACCCAGTACTTC. It translates to CASGTSKETQYF.

This clonotype is a singleton in its sample. A much larger clone differs from this one at a single base, so this may be a read error. V and J are TRBV12-3 or TRBV12-4 and TRBJ1-5, with D unresolved. CDR3 size: 14 residues. The CDR3 is CASSFWGVNQPQQF. The CDR3 bases are TGTGCCAGCAGTTTTTGGGGTGTCAATCAGCCCCAGCAGTTT.

A word on this clonotype: A much larger clone differs from this one at a single base, so this may be a read error. The chain is built from TRBV5-8 and TRBJ1-3; D remains ambiguous. The CDR3 covers 16 residues. Looked up from germline, CDR1 is SGHTS and CDR2 is YDEGEE. The CDR3 is CVSWTRTIELGNTIYF. The CDR3 region has the DNA TGTGTCAGCTGGACGAGGACGATAGAGTTGGGAAACACCATATATTTT.

There are many counts of this clonotype. The chain recombines TRBV28 with TRBJ2-3; TRBD2 aligns across 7 bases. The germline V gene has CDR1 MDHEN and CDR2 SYDVKM. The CDR3 covers 16 residues. V dropped 3 bases and J dropped 2; count of bases not matched to a gene: 8. CDR3 DNA sequence: TGTGCCAGCAGTTTTCGGCTAGCGGACTACACAGATACGCAGTATTTT. Amino acids: CASSFRLADYTDTQYF.

Many counts were recorded for this clonotype. This chain joins TRBV20-1 and TRBJ1-3; D call uncertain. Germline V lookup: CDR1 DFQATT, CDR2 SNEGSKA (reference sequence). The V and J ends lost 3 bases and 0 bases respectively, with 6 bases between them. CDR3 size: 13 residues. This CDR3 is CSARAGSGNTIYF. CDR3 bases: TGCAGTGCTAGGGCGGGCTCTGGAAACACCATATATTTT.

The gene calls are TRBV11-3 and TRBJ2-1, with D possibly TRBD2 on 5 matching bases. Germline V lookup: CDR1 SGHNT, CDR2 YENEEA. This CDR3 contains 14 residues. V lost 5 bases, J lost 8 bases, and 16 bases lay in between. This CDR3 reads CASSRFSDSDEQFF. The CDR3 DNA sequence: TGTGCCAGCAGCCGCTTTAGCGACTCCGATGAGCAGTTCTTC.

This clonotype was seen many times. The CDR3 nucleotides are TGCAGCGTCGCGACTAGCGGGTTCTACGAGCAGTACTTC. Its protein is CSVATSGFYEQYF. V and J are TRBV29-1 and TRBJ2-7, with 10 positions matching TRBD2. CDR3 length equals 13 residues. Germline CDR1 and CDR2: SQVTM and ANQGSEA. V was pared by 6 bases and J by 3 bases, with 5 bases of the junction left unmatched.

This clonotype was seen repeatedly, ten times or more. The chain has TRBV20-1 and TRBJ2-7; the match to TRBD1 covers 11 bases. V trimming: 1 base; J trimming: 6 bases; junction bases outside the gene matches: 8. The V gene's germline CDR1 is DFQATT and CDR2 SNEGSKA (reference sequence). The CDR3 runs 15 residues. The CDR3 DNA follows: TGCAGTGCTAGAGTTACCCGGGGGACAGGGGGCGAGCAGTACTTC. Protein product: CSARVTRGTGGEQYF.

About this clonotype itself: This may be a read error, as it is one base from a much larger clone. This rearrangement joins TRBV11-2 to TRBJ2-1; tentatively, D is TRBD2 (6 bases). CDR1 and CDR2 (germline): SGHAT, FQNNGV. This CDR3 contains 16 residues. CDR3 amino acids: CASSPWLLADYKEQFF. CDR3 nucleotide sequence: TGTGCCAGCAGCCCCTGGTTGTTAGCGGACTACAAAGAGCAGTTCTTC.

This clonotype was observed at least ten times. The chain combines TRBV20-1 with TRBJ2-3; D perhaps matches TRBD1 (6 bases). The CDR3 consists of 13 residues. Trimming took 2 bases from V and 3 from J, leaving 9 bases between them. The V gene's germline CDR1 is DFQATT and CDR2 SNEGSKA (reference sequence). CDR3 residues: CSARTQGTDTQYF. In DNA form, the CDR3 reads TGCAGTGCTAGAACCCAGGGGACAGATACGCAGTATTTT.